Below, 32 T cell receptor beta chains from the same sample are listed, as sequenced in a study of blood T cell repertoires in COVID-19. Assay: immunoSEQ multiplex PCR; the TCRdb copy retains only in-frame clones and omits some. This table holds 150,000 to 200,000 clones, roughly 91% found once. Input material: peripheral blood. These receptors were taken from a woman aged 45-65 years with acute or convalescent COVID-19.

The chain is built from TRBV19 and TRBJ1-5, with 8 bases that match TRBD1. The CDR3 runs 14 residues. With 3 bases clipped from V and 6 bases from J, the junction kept 4 bases outside the gene matches. CDR1 is LNHDA and CDR2 is SQIVND in the germline V gene (reference sequence). CDR3 DNA sequence: TGTGCCAGTAGTATGCAGGGGGCAGGTCAGCCCCAGCATTTT. This gives the protein CASSMQGAGQPQHF.

This chain links TRBV7-2 with TRBJ2-1, with 7 bases fitting TRBD2. This CDR3 has 16 residues. The junction had 8 bases not matched to a gene; V was cut back by 3 bases and J by 3 bases. Germline V CDR1 and CDR2: SGHTA, FQGNSA. CDR3 loop: CASSFTGTILYNEQFF. The DNA of the CDR3 is TGTGCCAGCAGCTTTACCGGGACTATCCTCTACAATGAGCAGTTCTTC.

The CDR3 protein is CASSATSNQPQHF. In DNA, the CDR3 is TGTGCCAGCAGCGCAACTTCTAATCAGCCCCAGCATTTT. The chain recombines TRBV7-2 with TRBJ1-5; D is undetermined. CDR3 length equals 13 residues. V dropped 5 bases and J dropped 4 bases, with 9 bases sitting between them. Germline values: CDR1 SGHTA, CDR2 FQGNSA.

The genes are TRBV4-3 and TRBJ2-5, with D possibly being TRBD2 (5 bases). CDR1 is LGHNA and CDR2 is YSLEER in the germline V gene. The V end lost 0 bases, the J end lost 6 bases, and 20 bases lay between the germline ends. There are 17 residues in the CDR3. DNA of the CDR3: TGCGCCAGCAGCCAAGATGGAGGAGTACGGGTCGTGAAGACCCAGTACTTC. This translates into CASSQDGGVRVVKTQYF.

The chain combines TRBV24-1 with TRBJ1-2, with 8 bases fitting TRBD1. The germline gives CDR1 KGHDR, CDR2 SFDVKD. CDR3 length: 13 amino acids. Losses at the gene ends were 4 bases for V and 7 bases for J; bases not matched to a gene: 4. CDR3 nucleotides: TGTGCCACCAGTGAATTACAGGGGGGTGGCTACACCTTC. Translated, it gives CATSELQGGGYTF.

In this sample, this clone turned up once. J is TRBJ1-3 and V is TRBV7-9; D not resolved. In germline, CDR1 is SEHNR, CDR2 FQNEAQ (reference sequence). This CDR3 has 14 residues. Trimming took off 2 bases at V and 1 base at J, with 6 bases between the two ends. DNA of the CDR3: TGTGCCAGCAGCTTATTTGAGTCTGGAAACACCATATATTTT. This codes for CASSLFESGNTIYF.

The chain links TRBV28 to TRBJ1-1; D gene unclear. CDR1 MDHEN and CDR2 SYDVKM come from the germline V gene. V dropped 5 bases and J dropped 0 bases, with 10 bases sitting between them. The CDR3 runs to 14 residues. The CDR3 coding sequence is TGTGCCAGCAGTGATGGTACAGTGAACACTGAAGCTTTCTTT. Translating it yields CASSDGTVNTEAFF.

This chain links TRBV3-1 (or the pseudogene TRBV3-2) with TRBJ2-7; TRBD1 matches 9 bases. Germline lookup yields CDR1 LGHDT and CDR2 YNNKEL (reference sequence). The CDR3 sequence is 14 residues long. V shed 4 bases and J 2 bases; nucleotides not matched to a gene: 3. The CDR3 region has the DNA TGTGCCAGCAGCCGGGGACAGGGCGCCTACGAGCAGTACTTC. Amino acid sequence: CASSRGQGAYEQYF.

The V and J genes are TRBV28 and TRBJ2-5, with a tentative D call TRBD2 (6 bases). Germline loops: CDR1 MDHEN, CDR2 SYDVKM. The ends were cut back, 3 bases at V and 1 base at J, with 9 bases in the middle. This CDR3 is 14 amino acids long. In DNA, the CDR3 is TGTGCCAGCAGTTTTCGGGACTTCCAAGAGACCCAGTACTTC. Translated, it gives CASSFRDFQETQYF.

For the CDR3, the DNA is TGTGCCAGCAGCTTGGTAGGGGTCAGAACTAACTATGGCTACACCTTC. Translation gives CASSLVGVRTNYGYTF. V and J are TRBV5-6 and TRBJ1-2; weak D call: TRBD1 (5 bases). The CDR3 runs to 16 residues. Germline loops: CDR1 SGHDT, CDR2 YYEEEE. With 0 bases removed from V and 0 bases from J, the gap between germline ends came to 12 bases.

This clone appeared once. The rearrangement links TRBV19 to TRBJ2-2; 8 bases are shared with TRBD1. V lost 3 bases to trimming and J lost 6 bases; unmatched junction nucleotides: 15. The CDR3 consists of 18 residues. Germline lookup yields CDR1 LNHDA and CDR2 SQIVND (reference sequence). The CDR3 DNA sequence: TGTGCCAGTAGTATTGATCCAGGGGGCGCGATTATCCCCGGGGAGCTGTTTTTT. This sequence encodes CASSIDPGGAIIPGELFF.

In regard to this clone: Mismatch with germline at one junction end may stem from a read error. The gene calls are TRBV18 and TRBJ2-7; 8 bases agree with TRBD2. This CDR3 is built from 14 residues. In germline, CDR1 is KGHSH, CDR2 LQKENI. CDR3 DNA sequence: TGTGCCAGCTCGGCCGGGACTAGATCCTCCGAGCAGTACTTC. Amino acid sequence: CASSAGTRSSEQYF.

The gene calls are TRBV27 and TRBJ1-1; D is perhaps TRBD1 (6 bases). V dropped 6 bases and J dropped 1 base, with 9 bases sitting between them. Germline values: CDR1 MNHEY, CDR2 SMNVEV (reference sequence). The CDR3 runs to 13 residues. CDR3 DNA sequence: TGTGCCAGCAGAGTAGGGGGGAACACTGAAGCTTTCTTT. This codes for CASRVGGNTEAFF.

The rearrangement links TRBV5-6 to TRBJ2-1, with 9 bases matching TRBD1. Germline loops: CDR1 SGHDT, CDR2 YYEEEE. The CDR3 consists of 15 residues. Trimming took 4 bases from V and 2 from J; bases not matched to a gene: 4. This chain's CDR3 is CASSLTGGAYNEQFF. In DNA, the CDR3 is TGTGCCAGCAGCCTAACAGGGGGCGCCTACAATGAGCAGTTCTTC.

The rearrangement joins TRBV5-4 to TRBJ2-7, with TRBD1 identical over 8 bases. The CDR3 consists of 15 residues. V lost 4 bases and J lost 5; bases outside the gene matches: 11. CDR1 SGHNT and CDR2 YYREEE come from the germline V gene (reference sequence). CDR3 DNA: TGTGCCAGCAGCCTTGGCTCCGGGACAGGAAACGAGCAGTACTTC. It encodes CASSLGSGTGNEQYF.

The V and J genes are TRBV15 and TRBJ2-5; 7 bases align to TRBD1. J gave up 2 bases and V 5 bases, and 5 bases lay outside the gene matches. The germline CDR1 and CDR2 sequences are LNHNV and YYDKDF (reference sequence). This CDR3 region has 14 residues. In nucleotides, the CDR3 is TGTGCCACCAGCGGGACAGAGGCGCAAGAGACCCAGTACTTC. Protein: CATSGTEAQETQYF.

J is TRBJ2-7 and V is TRBV12-3 or TRBV12-4; D is ambiguous. V lost 1 base and J lost 6, with 10 bases in between. This CDR3 contains 13 residues. As DNA, the CDR3 is TGTGCCAGCAGTTTAGACTCGATAAGCGAGCAGTACTTC. Translating gives CASSLDSISEQYF.

The V and J genes are TRBV2 and TRBJ1-1; D possibly corresponds to TRBD1 (6 bases). Germline CDR1 is SNHLY and CDR2 is FYNNEI. V was trimmed by 7 bases and J by 4 bases, leaving 16 bases between them. CDR3 size: 14 residues. The DNA for the CDR3 is TGTGCCAGCACCGAAGACTCAGGGGTCACTGAAGCTTTCTTT. This sequence encodes CASTEDSGVTEAFF.

V gene TRBV5-1 combines with J gene TRBJ1-2; 11 bases agree with TRBD1. V shed 9 bases, J shed 0 bases, and the junction held 4 bases outside the gene matches. CDR1 and CDR2 (germline): SGHRS, YFSETQ. This CDR3 has 14 residues. In DNA form, the CDR3 reads TGCGCCACCGGACAGGGGGCGTCTAACTATGGCTACACCTTC. Translation gives CATGQGASNYGYTF. Drawing the rest from reference TRBV5-1 and TRBJ1-2, the complete variable domain is KAGVTQTPRYLIKTRGQQVTLSCSPISGHRSVSWYQQTPGQGLQFLFEYFSETQRNKGNFPGRFSGRQFSNSRSEMNVSTLELGDSALYLCATGQGASNYGYTFGSGTRLTVV.

V is TRBV7-2 and J is TRBJ2-2; 14 nucleotides align to TRBD2. The CDR3 has 17 amino acids. CDR1 is SGHTA, CDR2 FQGNSA, per germline. After removal of 5 bases from V and 7 bases from J, the junction contained 9 bases not matched to a gene. The CDR3 DNA sequence: TGTGCCAGCAGCAAGCAGACTAGCGGGGGGGTCGGCGGGGAGCTGTTTTTT. Translated, it gives CASSKQTSGGVGGELFF.

The chain uses TRBV4-1 and TRBJ1-2; TRBD1 matches 7 bases. V lost 4 bases, J lost 5 bases, and 7 bases stayed unmatched. The germline V gene encodes CDR1 MGHRA and CDR2 YSYEKL. This CDR3 has 14 residues. The CDR3 DNA reads as TGCGCCAGCAGCCTATCGACAGGGCTATATGGCTACACCTTC. Amino acid sequence: CASSLSTGLYGYTF.

In its sample, this clone was seen once. The V gene is TRBV7-3, the J gene TRBJ1-2, with TRBD1 matching 7 bases. The CDR3 sequence is 15 residues long. The germline CDR1 and CDR2 sequences are SGHTA and FQGTGA. V lost 5 bases and J lost 4; bases outside the gene matches: 10. CDR3 nucleotide sequence: TGTGCCAGCAGCCCCAATGGGGCAGGGGGCTATGGCTACACCTTC. The encoded protein is CASSPNGAGGYGYTF.

The V gene is TRBV5-4, the J gene TRBJ2-7, with a weak D call TRBD2 (5 bases). Per the germline V gene, CDR1 is SGHNT and CDR2 is YYREEE (reference sequence). CDR3 length equals 12 residues. The V end lost 4 bases, the J end lost 3 bases, and 8 bases lay between the germline ends. The CDR3 loop reads CASSIGDYEQYF. The CDR3 DNA is TGTGCCAGCAGCATCGGGGACTACGAGCAGTACTTC.

This chain connects TRBV4-3 to TRBJ2-7; D perhaps matches TRBD1 (6 bases). CDR1 is LGHNA, CDR2 YSLEER, per germline. The V end lost 2 bases, the J end lost 2 bases, and 13 bases lay between the germline ends. The CDR3 totals 15 residues. As DNA, the CDR3 is TGCGCCAGCAGCCAAAGTATCAGGGGCACCTACGAGCAGTACTTC. Its protein is CASSQSIRGTYEQYF.

This clone has only one observation. The genes are TRBV30 and TRBJ1-6, with 7 bases identical to TRBD1. The CDR3 loop spans 14 amino acids. Per the germline V gene, CDR1 is GTSNPN and CDR2 is SVGIG (reference sequence). J gave up 7 bases and V 2 bases, and 5 bases lay outside the gene matches. CDR3 nucleotides: TGTGCCTGGAGTTCCAGGGGGGAGAATTCACCCCTCCACTTT. Protein sequence: CAWSSRGENSPLHF.

CDR3 nucleotides: TGTGCCAGCAGTGAAGAATCAGGCAGGGGGCTGGGTCAGCCCCAGCATTTT. Translated, it gives CASSEESGRGLGQPQHF. V usage is TRBV6-1 and J usage is TRBJ1-5; 8 nucleotides line up with TRBD1. The V segment lost 1 base and the J segment 6 bases; nucleotides outside the gene matches: 11. The CDR3 consists of 17 residues. Per the germline V gene, CDR1 is MNHNS and CDR2 is SASEGT.

The chain couples TRBV28 to TRBJ1-4; 12 bases line up with TRBD1. There are 15 residues in the CDR3. Germline V gene sequence: CDR1 MDHEN, CDR2 SYDVKM. With 8 bases clipped from V and 11 bases from J, the junction kept 12 bases outside the gene matches. The DNA of the CDR3 is TGTGCCAGCCTTACCTCCGGGACAGGGGGCGTGAAACTGTTTTTT. Translation gives CASLTSGTGGVKLFF. Filled out from reference TRBV28 and TRBJ1-4, the complete variable domain reads DVKVTQSSRYLVKRTGEKVFLECVQDMDHENMFWYRQDPGLGLRLIYFSYDVKMKEKGDIPEGYSVSREKKERFSLILESASTNQTSMYLCASLTSGTGGVKLFFGSGTQLSVL.

This chain links TRBV24-1 with TRBJ2-2, with D possibly being TRBD1 (6 bases). Between the trimmed V and J ends, which lost 2 bases and 3 bases, there was a span of 9 bases. Germline loops: CDR1 KGHDR, CDR2 SFDVKD. The CDR3 covers 15 residues. The CDR3 region is CATSDWKGDTGELFF. The CDR3, as DNA: TGTGCCACCAGTGATTGGAAGGGGGACACCGGGGAGCTGTTTTTT.

This chain uses TRBV29-1 with TRBJ2-5; TRBD2 matches 11 bases. CDR3 length: 14 amino acids. Germline lookup yields CDR1 SQVTM and CDR2 ANQGSEA. V dropped 5 bases and J dropped 1; count of bases not matched to a gene: 3. The CDR3 spells CSVSGLAVQETQYF. In DNA form, the CDR3 reads TGCAGCGTTTCGGGACTAGCGGTCCAAGAGACCCAGTACTTC.

The DNA for the CDR3 is TGTGCCAGCTCACCAATACAGAGCCCTGAAGCTTTCTTT. Its protein is CASSPIQSPEAFF. This chain connects TRBV18 to TRBJ1-1; D ambiguous. The CDR3 spans 13 residues. Trimming cost V 2 bases and J 6 bases, with 10 bases left between them. Germline assignment: CDR1 KGHSH and CDR2 LQKENI.

V and J are TRBV4-2 and TRBJ1-1, with 12 bases aligning to TRBD1. Germline assignment: CDR1 LGHNA and CDR2 YNFKEQ. The CDR3 consists of 17 residues. With 1 base clipped from V and 4 bases from J, the junction kept 7 bases outside the gene matches. The CDR3 region is CASSQGGGTGGITEAFF. The CDR3 DNA sequence: TGTGCCAGCAGCCAAGGTGGAGGGACAGGGGGCATCACTGAAGCTTTCTTT.

The chain combines TRBV6-5 with TRBJ1-1; weak D call: TRBD1 (5 bases). Trimming stripped 7 bases from V and 5 bases from J, with 11 bases between. The length of the CDR3 is 12 residues. Germline CDR1 reads MNHEY; CDR2 reads SVGAGI. CDR3 coding DNA: TGTGCCAGCAAAGCGGGGGTTACTGAAGCTTTCTTT. Amino acid sequence: CASKAGVTEAFF.